Included here is one TCR beta chain sequence, with context. What this receptor recognizes is not known. The germline gene is not matched at one end of the junction; a read error may be the cause. The source of the sample is a study of patients and donors after allogeneic stem cell transplantation (dated by TCRdb to the early 2020s). The cysteine opens and the phenylalanine closes a CDR3 of 13 amino acids. Solely the CDR3 DNA is kept, with 39 bases framed from the first base. The germline V gene specifies MGHRA as CDR1 and YSYEKL as CDR2. Library preparation employed RT-PCR. TCRdb names NextSeq 550 as the instrument used. Through fastp at Q25 and MiXCR, TCRdb rebuilt clones from the public reads, retaining in-frame beta chains. Each record represents a unique CDR3 protein, reported with the most common genes and DNA among its rows. Within this sample are hundreds of thousands of distinct CDR3 sequences, with around 15% of them counted one time only. The ten largest account for 6.5% to 7.5% of the sample.

The clonotype was recovered from a human donor who was either an allogeneic HSCT recipient or a stem cell or donor lymphocyte infusion donor (not recorded which). It is not recorded whose cells these are; they may come from a transplant donor. Sample: blood, either unsorted or a sorted T cell fraction (not recorded which). Recombination joined TRBV4-1 with TRBJ2-5; the D gene lacks a confident call. The CDR3 region has the sequence CANSQDGEETQYF. The sequenced DNA is TGCGCCAACAGCCAAGATGGGGAAGAGACCCAGTACTTC.